This is a list of T cell receptor beta chains from one sample in a study of OX40 agonist ivuxolimab in advanced cancers. Sequenced by immunoSEQ multiplex PCR; TCRdb stores in-frame clones only, minus some. The repertoire holds tens of thousands of clones, with nearly 90% as singletons. The specimen was CD4+ or CD8+ T cells sorted from blood, collected in a trial of the OX40 agonist ivuxolimab. Receptor source: an adult with an advanced solid tumor such as melanoma, head and neck, liver or kidney cancer. CDR3s include the opening cysteine and the closing phenylalanine or tryptophan. The D gene is left open where the match is weak. For some rows the clone size is stated as once, few or many, or as a class when expanded; others skip it.

v_gene,j_gene,d_gene,abundance,CDR3nt,CDR3aa
TRBV19,TRBJ2-5,NA,NA,TGTGCCAGTAGTAGGCAGGGGACCTCGTACCAAGAGACCCAGTACTTC,CASSRQGTSYQETQYF
TRBV19,TRBJ2-7,NA,NA,TGTGCCAGTAGTATAGATGCTAGTGGTTCTTTCGAGCAGTACTTC,CASSIDASGSFEQYF
TRBV7-3,TRBJ2-1,TRBD2,NA,TGTGCCAGCAGCCCCCAAGCGGGACCCTCCGGGGGTGAGCAGTTCTTC,CASSPQAGPSGGEQFF
TRBV28,TRBJ2-7,NA,NA,TGTGCCAGCAGCCAGGATTTACCCTACGAGCAGTACTTC,CASSQDLPYEQYF
TRBV19,TRBJ1-1,NA,medium-sized,TGTGCCAGTAGTATAGGGAAGAACACTGAAGCTTTCTTT,CASSIGKNTEAFF
TRBV6-5,TRBJ2-5,NA,NA,TGTGCCAGCAGTTACTCGTGGGATAGGGAGACCCAGTACTTC,CASSYSWDRETQYF
TRBV2,TRBJ2-7,NA,NA,TGTGCCAGCTTTGGAGGAGGGATCCACGAGCAGTACTTC,CASFGGGIHEQYF
TRBV2,TRBJ2-3,NA,NA,TGTGCCAGCAGCGTCAGGACAGGCACAGATACGCAGTATTTT,CASSVRTGTDTQYF
TRBV6-1,TRBJ2-1,TRBD2,once,TGTGCCAGCAGTGAAATGGGACTAAGCTCCTACAATGAGCAGTTCTTC,CASSEMGLSSYNEQFF
TRBV2,TRBJ2-3,NA,NA,TGTGCCAGCAGTGACAGATCTAGCACAGATACGCAGTATTTT,CASSDRSSTDTQYF
TRBV5-1,TRBJ1-1,NA,NA,TGCGCCAGCAGCTTGGGGAACAGGGAAGCTTTCTTT,CASSLGNREAFF
TRBV29-1,TRBJ2-3,NA,NA,TGCAGCGTCAACAGCTCAGATACGCAGTATTTT,CSVNSSDTQYF
TRBV6-1,TRBJ2-3,TRBD2,NA,TGTGCCAGCAGTGCAAGTGGGAGGGCCACAGATACGCAGTATTTT,CASSASGRATDTQYF
TRBV27,TRBJ2-2,TRBD2,NA,TGTGCCAGCAGGGCGGGGAGCGGGATTGTCGGGGAGCTGTTTTTT,CASRAGSGIVGELFF
TRBV12-5,TRBJ2-5,NA,NA,TGTGCTAGTGGACGGGACTCCCCTGGAGAGACCCAGTACTTC,CASGRDSPGETQYF
TRBV30,TRBJ2-7,NA,NA,TGTGCCTGGAGTGTCCGAGGGGCGGAGCAGTACTTC,CAWSVRGAEQYF
TRBV15,TRBJ2-7,TRBD1,NA,TGTGCCACCAGCAGAGGACAGGGGGGCGAGCAGTACTTC,CATSRGQGGEQYF
TRBV29-1,TRBJ2-7,NA,NA,TGCAGCGTTGGTCAGGACACCTACGAGCAGTACTTC,CSVGQDTYEQYF
TRBV30,TRBJ2-5,NA,NA,TGTGCCTGGAGTGTATCGGAGACCCAGTACTTC,CAWSVSETQYF
TRBV11-3,TRBJ1-1,NA,few,TGTGCCAGCAGCCTCAGTAGGACTGAAGCTTTCTTT,CASSLSRTEAFF
TRBV28,TRBJ2-3,NA,once,TGTGCCAGCAGTTTAGGGGGGAACACAGATACGCAGTATTTT,CASSLGGNTDTQYF
TRBV5-1,TRBJ2-5,NA,NA,TGCGCCAGCAGCTTGCACGGGAGAGTTGAGACCCAGTACTTC,CASSLHGRVETQYF
TRBV27,TRBJ2-7,NA,NA,TGTGCCGCGGGACTTAGATATGGCGAGCAGTACTTC,CAAGLRYGEQYF
TRBV30,TRBJ2-2,NA,NA,TGTGCCTGGAAGTGGGACATGGTAGCCGGGGAGCTGTTTTTT,CAWKWDMVAGELFF
TRBV5-6,TRBJ2-1,TRBD1,NA,TGTGCCAGCAGCTTGGTACAGGGGGCGAACTTCTGGTTTTATGAGCAGTTCTTC,CASSLVQGANFWFYEQFF
TRBV19,TRBJ2-1,TRBD2,NA,TGTGCCAGTAGTACCTCGACTAGCGGGGCCAATGAGCAGTTCTTC,CASSTSTSGANEQFF
TRBV11-3,TRBJ1-2,TRBD1,NA,TGTGCCAGCAGTCCGACAGGGGGCCGTGGCTACACCTTC,CASSPTGGRGYTF
TRBV5-1,TRBJ2-1,NA,NA,TGCGCCAGCAGCATCTCCCCGGGGTCGAGCTCCTACAATGAGCAGTTCTTC,CASSISPGSSSYNEQFF
TRBV4-2,TRBJ2-5,NA,NA,TGTGCCAGCAGCAACCGGGACGGGGACGGGGAGACCCAGTACTTC,CASSNRDGDGETQYF
TRBV19,TRBJ2-1,TRBD2,once,TGTGCCAGTAGTATAATTAGCGGGAGAATCCCCTTGAGTGAGCAGTTCTTC,CASSIISGRIPLSEQFF
TRBV15,TRBJ2-3,TRBD2,NA,TGTGCCACCAGCAGAGGCTCTAGCGGGAGCTTTGGGGGTTACACAGATACGCAGTATTTT,CATSRGSSGSFGGYTDTQYF
TRBV13,TRBJ2-5,NA,NA,TGTGCCAGCAGCTACAGGGAAGGTTTTCGAGAGACCCAGTACTTC,CASSYREGFRETQYF
TRBV5-5,TRBJ1-5,NA,NA,TGTGCCAGCAGCTTGAGTCAGGGAGGTCAGCCCCAGCATTTT,CASSLSQGGQPQHF
TRBV5-1,TRBJ2-2,NA,once,TGCGCCAGCAGCTTGGGTTCGGGCGGAAACACCGGGGAGCTGTTTTTT,CASSLGSGGNTGELFF
TRBV27,TRBJ1-2,NA,NA,TGTGCCAGCAGTTTATCCTCTCCCTATGGCTACACCTTC,CASSLSSPYGYTF
TRBV28,TRBJ2-7,TRBD2,NA,TGTGCCAGCAGTTTTATCCCGGGAGGGTCCTACGAGCAGTACTTC,CASSFIPGGSYEQYF
TRBV19,TRBJ2-4,NA,NA,TGTGCCAGTACCCCGGGGGGCCGACTAGCCAAAAACATTCAGTACTTC,CASTPGGRLAKNIQYF
TRBV28,TRBJ1-5,NA,once,TGTGCCAGCAGTTTAGCGAGCGGATCCAATCAGCCCCAGCATTTT,CASSLASGSNQPQHF
TRBV5-4,TRBJ1-2,TRBD1,NA,TGTGCCAGCAGACCACAGGACAGGGCCGGCTACACCTTC,CASRPQDRAGYTF
TRBV5-1,TRBJ2-5,NA,NA,TGCGCCAGCAGCTTGGTTAGAGAGACCCAGTACTTC,CASSLVRETQYF
TRBV6-6,TRBJ2-2,TRBD1,few,TGTGCCAGCAGTAGATCGGGACAGGGAGGCACCGGGGAGCTGTTTTTT,CASSRSGQGGTGELFF
TRBV2,TRBJ1-4,NA,NA,TGTGCCAGCAGTGAGATCATGGGAACTAATGAAAAACTGTTTTTT,CASSEIMGTNEKLFF
TRBV19,TRBJ2-2,TRBD2,NA,TGTGCCAGTAGTATACTAGAGGGAGGGAAATTCGGGGAGCTGTTTTTT,CASSILEGGKFGELFF
TRBV11-3,TRBJ2-1,NA,NA,TGTGCCAGCAGAAGGGGGGGGAAGGTAAGCTCCTACAATGAGCAGTTCTTC,CASRRGGKVSSYNEQFF
TRBV19,TRBJ1-2,NA,few,TGTGCCAGTTTTGGGGGTGGCTACACCTTC,CASFGGGYTF
TRBV19,TRBJ1-6,NA,NA,TGTGCCAGTAGTTACCGTGGCGACAATTCACCCCTCCACTTT,CASSYRGDNSPLHF
TRBV5-1,TRBJ2-7,TRBD2,NA,TGCGCCAGCAGGAGGACTAGCGGTTCCTCCTACGAGCAGTACTTC,CASRRTSGSSYEQYF
TRBV7-9,TRBJ2-5,NA,NA,TGTGCCAGCAGCACGCTCGACAGCCAAGAGACCCAGTACTTC,CASSTLDSQETQYF
TRBV29-1,TRBJ1-2,NA,NA,TGCAGCGTTGAAGTGTTACCGGGGTTTGGCTACACCTTC,CSVEVLPGFGYTF
TRBV29-1,TRBJ2-2,TRBD1,NA,TGCAGCACCTGGACAGGGAAAACCGGGGAGCTGTTTTTT,CSTWTGKTGELFF
TRBV2,TRBJ2-1,NA,NA,TGTGCCAGCAGTGAGACCCTTGGGCAGTTCTTC,CASSETLGQFF
TRBV2,TRBJ2-7,NA,NA,TGTGCCAGCAGTGAATTTGGAGGGTCCTACGAGCAGTACTTC,CASSEFGGSYEQYF
TRBV7-8,TRBJ2-1,TRBD1,NA,TGTGCCAGCAGCTTGACAGGGGGCTCCTACAATGAGCAGTTCTTC,CASSLTGGSYNEQFF
TRBV19,TRBJ2-1,NA,NA,TGTGCCAGTAGTGGGCGGGGTATGAGCGACAATGAGCAGTTCTTC,CASSGRGMSDNEQFF
TRBV5-4,TRBJ2-1,NA,NA,TGTGCCAGCAGCTTCACAGGGAAAAGAGGGAATGAGCAGTTCTTC,CASSFTGKRGNEQFF
TRBV4-1,TRBJ2-2,NA,NA,TGCGCCAGCAGCCAAGATCTGGGGACGGGAAGGACCGGGGAGCTGTTTTTT,CASSQDLGTGRTGELFF
TRBV16,TRBJ2-7,NA,NA,TGTGCCAGCAGCCCCAATCGTGTAGGCTCCTACGAGCAGTACTTC,CASSPNRVGSYEQYF
TRBV11-2,TRBJ2-3,TRBD2,NA,TGTGCCAGCACTTCCCCTAGCGGGAGGGTCTATCCTAGCACAGATACGCAGTATTTT,CASTSPSGRVYPSTDTQYF